This T cell receptor (beta chain) was obtained from a study of Tregs in tolerant kidney transplant recipients. V trimming: 5 bases; J trimming: 2 bases; junction bases outside the gene matches: 0. This CDR3 region has 12 residues. Germline CDR1 reads GTSNPN; CDR2 reads SVGIG (reference sequence). The method was immunoSEQ multiplex PCR; TCRdb's version includes in-frame clones alone and lacks a portion of them. The sample includes roughly 250,000 clones, 65% to 85% of them seen just once. This TCR derives from a human donor in good health. This chain links TRBV30 with TRBJ1-3; 7 bases agree with TRBD1. Sequencing was performed on CD4+ T cells from blood. This CDR3 is CAWQGAGNTIYF. As DNA, the CDR3 is TGTGCCTGGCAGGGGGCTGGAAACACCATATATTTT.